This TCR beta chain was found in a study of T-cell reconstitution after alpha-beta-depleted transplantation in children. The TCRbeta library incorporated unique molecular identifiers. TCRdb passed the PCR reads through MiXCR, listing each CDR3 protein once. The sample includes around 96,000 distinct CDR3 sequences, more than 10% seen only once; the top ten take 11% to 15%. V was trimmed by 4 bases and J by 1 base, leaving 8 bases between them. Germline V gene sequence: CDR1 SGHTA, CDR2 FQGNSA. This CDR3 comprises 14 residues. Many counts were recorded for this clonotype. This chain connects TRBV7-2 to TRBJ2-1; D not resolved. The sample consisted of PBMCs from the stem cell graft donor, taken from the stem cell graft. This TCR was sampled from a human donor who donated a stem cell graft to a child with inherited bone marrow failure. The CDR3 reads CASSSFASYNEQFF. DNA for the CDR3: TGTGCCAGCAGCTCCTTCGCTTCCTACAATGAGCAGTTCTTC.